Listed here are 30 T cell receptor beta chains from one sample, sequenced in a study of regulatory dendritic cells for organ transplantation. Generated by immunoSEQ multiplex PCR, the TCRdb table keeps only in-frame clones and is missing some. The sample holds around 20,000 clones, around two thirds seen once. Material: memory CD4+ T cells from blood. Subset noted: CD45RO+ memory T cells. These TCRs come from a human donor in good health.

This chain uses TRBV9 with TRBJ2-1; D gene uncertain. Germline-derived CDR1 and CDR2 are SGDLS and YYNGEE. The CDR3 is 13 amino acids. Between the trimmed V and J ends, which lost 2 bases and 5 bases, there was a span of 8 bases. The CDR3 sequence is CASSVRGDNEQFF. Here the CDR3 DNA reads TGTGCCAGCAGCGTCAGAGGTGACAATGAGCAGTTCTTC.

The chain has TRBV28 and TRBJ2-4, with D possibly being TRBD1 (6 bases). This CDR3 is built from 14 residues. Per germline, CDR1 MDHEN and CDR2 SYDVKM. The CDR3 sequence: CVSARSGAENIQYF. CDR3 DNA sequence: TGTGTCTCAGCGCGTTCAGGGGCTGAAAACATTCAGTACTTC. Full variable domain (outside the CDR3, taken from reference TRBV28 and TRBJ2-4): DVKVTQSSRYLVKRTGEKVFLECVQDMDHENMFWYRQDPGLGLRLIYFSYDVKMKEKGDIPEGYSVSREKKERFSLILESASTNQTSMYLCVSARSGAENIQYFGAGTRLSVL.

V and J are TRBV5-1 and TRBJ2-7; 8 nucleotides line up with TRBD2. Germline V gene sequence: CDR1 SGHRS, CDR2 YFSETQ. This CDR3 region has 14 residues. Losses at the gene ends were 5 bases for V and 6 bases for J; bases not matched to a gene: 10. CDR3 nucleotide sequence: TGCGCCAGCAGTTCGGGGGGGGGTTTCGCCGAGCAGTACTTC. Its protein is CASSSGGGFAEQYF.

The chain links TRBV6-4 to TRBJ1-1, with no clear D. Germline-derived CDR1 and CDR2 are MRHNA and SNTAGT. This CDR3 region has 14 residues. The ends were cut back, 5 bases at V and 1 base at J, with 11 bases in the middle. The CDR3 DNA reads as TGTGCCAGCAGTAGAACAGCACAGAACACTGAAGCTTTCTTT. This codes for CASSRTAQNTEAFF.

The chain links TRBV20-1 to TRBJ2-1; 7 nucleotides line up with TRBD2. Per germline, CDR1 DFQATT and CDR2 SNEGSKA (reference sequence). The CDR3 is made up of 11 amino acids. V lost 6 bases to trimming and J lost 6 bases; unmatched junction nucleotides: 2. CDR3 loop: CSARTSNEQFF. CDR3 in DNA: TGCAGTGCCAGGACTAGCAATGAGCAGTTCTTC.

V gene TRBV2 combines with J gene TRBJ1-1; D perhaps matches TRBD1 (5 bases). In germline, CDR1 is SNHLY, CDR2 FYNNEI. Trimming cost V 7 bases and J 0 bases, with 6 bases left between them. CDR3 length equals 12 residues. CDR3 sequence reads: CASIRVNTEAFF. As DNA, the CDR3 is TGTGCCAGCATCAGGGTGAACACTGAAGCTTTCTTT. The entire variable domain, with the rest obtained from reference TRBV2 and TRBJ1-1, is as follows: EPEVTQTPSHQVTQMGQEVILRCVPISNHLYFYWYRQILGQKVEFLVSFYNNEISEKSEIFDDQFSVERPDGSNFTLKIRSTKLEDSAMYFCASIRVNTEAFFGQGTRLTVV.

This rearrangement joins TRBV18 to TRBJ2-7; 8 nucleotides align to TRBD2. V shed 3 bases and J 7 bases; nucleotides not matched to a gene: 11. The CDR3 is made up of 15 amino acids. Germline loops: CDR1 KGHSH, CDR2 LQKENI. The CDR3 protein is CASSPTVGGGQEQYF. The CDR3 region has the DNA TGTGCCAGCTCACCGACTGTCGGGGGGGGGCAGGAGCAGTACTTC.

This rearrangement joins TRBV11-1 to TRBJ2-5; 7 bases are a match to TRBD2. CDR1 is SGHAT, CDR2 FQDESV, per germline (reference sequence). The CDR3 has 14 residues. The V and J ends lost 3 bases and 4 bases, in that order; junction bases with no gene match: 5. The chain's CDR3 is CASSLGGSRETQYF. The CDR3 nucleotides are TGTGCCAGCAGCTTGGGCGGGAGCCGAGAGACCCAGTACTTC.

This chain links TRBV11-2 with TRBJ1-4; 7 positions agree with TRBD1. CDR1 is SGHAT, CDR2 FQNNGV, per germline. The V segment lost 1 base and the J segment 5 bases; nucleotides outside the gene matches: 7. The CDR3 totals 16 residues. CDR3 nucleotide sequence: TGTGCCAGCAGCTTAGGGGGCGGGACAGCAAATGAAAAACTGTTTTTT. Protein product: CASSLGGGTANEKLFF.

Here the CDR3 reads CASSLDAGYSGNTIYF. The CDR3 bases are TGTGCCAGCAGCTTAGACGCGGGATACTCTGGAAACACCATATATTTT. The chain employs TRBV7-9 and TRBJ1-3; D call uncertain. Germline V CDR1 and CDR2: SEHNR, FQNEAQ (reference sequence). This CDR3 has 16 amino acids. The ends were cut back, 1 base at V and 0 bases at J, with 10 bases in the middle.

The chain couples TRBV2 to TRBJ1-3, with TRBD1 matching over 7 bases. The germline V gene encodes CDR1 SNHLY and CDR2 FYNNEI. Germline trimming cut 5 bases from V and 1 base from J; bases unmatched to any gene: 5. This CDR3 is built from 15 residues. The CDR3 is CASSRTGGSGNTIYF. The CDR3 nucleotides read TGTGCCAGCAGTCGGACAGGCGGTTCTGGAAACACCATATATTTT.

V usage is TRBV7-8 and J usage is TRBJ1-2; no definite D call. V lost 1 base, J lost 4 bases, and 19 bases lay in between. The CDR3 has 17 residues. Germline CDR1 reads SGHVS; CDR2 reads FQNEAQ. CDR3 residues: CASSLVIRPLPGYGYTF. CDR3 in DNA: TGTGCCAGCAGCTTAGTAATCCGCCCTCTTCCCGGCTATGGCTACACCTTC.

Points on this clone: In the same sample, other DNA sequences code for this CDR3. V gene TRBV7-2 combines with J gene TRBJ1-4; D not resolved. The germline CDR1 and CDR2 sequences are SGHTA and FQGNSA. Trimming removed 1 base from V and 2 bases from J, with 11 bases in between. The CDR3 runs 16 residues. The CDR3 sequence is CASSLGGGGTNEKLFF. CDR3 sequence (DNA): TGTGCCAGCAGCTTAGGGGGTGGAGGGACTAATGAAAAACTGTTTTTT.

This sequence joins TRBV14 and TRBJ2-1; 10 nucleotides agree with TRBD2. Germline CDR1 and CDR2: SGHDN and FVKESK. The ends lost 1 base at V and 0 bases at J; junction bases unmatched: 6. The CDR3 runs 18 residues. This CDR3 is CASSQGLAGSSSYNEQFF. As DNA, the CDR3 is TGTGCCAGCAGCCAAGGACTAGCGGGCTCGAGCTCCTACAATGAGCAGTTCTTC. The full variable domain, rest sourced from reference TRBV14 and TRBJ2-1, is EAGVTQFPSHSVIEKGQTVTLRCDPISGHDNLYWYRRVMGKEIKFLLHFVKESKQDESGMPNNRFLAERTGGTYSTLKVQPAELEDSGVYFCASSQGLAGSSSYNEQFFGPGTRLTVL.

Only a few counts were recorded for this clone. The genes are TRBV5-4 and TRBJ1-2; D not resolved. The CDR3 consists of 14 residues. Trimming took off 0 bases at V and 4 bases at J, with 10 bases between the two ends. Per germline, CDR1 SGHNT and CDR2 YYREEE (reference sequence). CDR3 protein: CASSLAAVTYGYTF. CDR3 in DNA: TGTGCCAGCAGCTTGGCGGCGGTAACCTATGGCTACACCTTC.

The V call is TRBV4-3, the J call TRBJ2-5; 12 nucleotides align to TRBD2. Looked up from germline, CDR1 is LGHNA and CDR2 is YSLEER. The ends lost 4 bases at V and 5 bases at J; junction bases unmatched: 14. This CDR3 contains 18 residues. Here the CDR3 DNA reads TGCGCCAGCAGCCCCGGGCGGGCTAGCGGGGGGGCCATGGAGACCCAGTACTTC. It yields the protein CASSPGRASGGAMETQYF.

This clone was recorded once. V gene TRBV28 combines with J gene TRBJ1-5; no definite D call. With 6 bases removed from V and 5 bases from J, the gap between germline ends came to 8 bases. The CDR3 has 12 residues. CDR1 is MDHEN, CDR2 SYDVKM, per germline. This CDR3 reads CASSQVDQPQHF. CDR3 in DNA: TGTGCCAGCAGCCAGGTGGATCAGCCCCAGCATTTT.

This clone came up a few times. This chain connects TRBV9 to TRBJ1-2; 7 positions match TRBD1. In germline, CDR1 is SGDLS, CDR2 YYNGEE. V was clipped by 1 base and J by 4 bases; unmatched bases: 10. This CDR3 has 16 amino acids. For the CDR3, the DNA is TGTGCCAGCAGCGTACGGACAGGTTTAGTGGGCTATGGCTACACCTTC. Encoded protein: CASSVRTGLVGYGYTF.

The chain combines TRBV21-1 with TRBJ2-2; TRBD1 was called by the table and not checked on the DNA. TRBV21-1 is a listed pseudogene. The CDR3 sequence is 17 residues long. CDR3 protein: CASSYRALQGQGGELFF. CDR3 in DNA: TGTGCCAGCAGCTACCGCGCCCTCCAGGGGCAGGGCGGGGAGCTGTTTTTT.

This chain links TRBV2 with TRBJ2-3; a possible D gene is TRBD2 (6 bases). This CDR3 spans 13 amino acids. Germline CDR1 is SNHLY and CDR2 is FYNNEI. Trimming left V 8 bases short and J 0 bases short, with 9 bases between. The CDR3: CASQRVSTDTQYF. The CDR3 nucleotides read TGTGCCAGCCAGCGGGTGAGCACAGATACGCAGTATTTT.

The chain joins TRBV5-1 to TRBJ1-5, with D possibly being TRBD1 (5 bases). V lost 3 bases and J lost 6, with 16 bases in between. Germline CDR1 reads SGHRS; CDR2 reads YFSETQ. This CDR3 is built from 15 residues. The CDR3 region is CASSSTGTLGQPQHF. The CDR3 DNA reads TGCGCCAGCAGCTCCACCGGGACTTTGGGTCAGCCCCAGCATTTT.

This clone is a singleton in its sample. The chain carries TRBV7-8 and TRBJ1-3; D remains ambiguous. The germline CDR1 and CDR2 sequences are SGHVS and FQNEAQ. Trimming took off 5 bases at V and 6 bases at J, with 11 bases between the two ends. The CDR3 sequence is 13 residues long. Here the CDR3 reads CASSPGNENTIYF. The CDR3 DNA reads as TGTGCCAGCAGCCCCGGGAACGAAAACACCATATATTTT. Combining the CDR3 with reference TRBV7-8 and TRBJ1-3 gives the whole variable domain GAGVSQSPRYKVAKRGQDVALRCDPISGHVSLFWYQQALGQGPEFLTYFQNEAQLDKSGLPSDRFFAERPEGSVSTLKIQRTQQEDSAVYLCASSPGNENTIYFGEGSWLTVV.

CDR3: CASSFQGQFSFYGYTF. The CDR3 bases are TGCGCCAGCAGCTTCCAAGGACAGTTTTCGTTCTATGGCTACACCTTC. The rearrangement uses TRBV5-1 and TRBJ1-2; D perhaps matches TRBD1 (6 bases). The CDR3 spans 16 residues. V lost 2 bases and J 4 bases, leaving 18 bases between the germline ends. Per germline, CDR1 SGHRS and CDR2 YFSETQ. Filled out from reference TRBV5-1 and TRBJ1-2, the complete variable domain reads KAGVTQTPRYLIKTRGQQVTLSCSPISGHRSVSWYQQTPGQGLQFLFEYFSETQRNKGNFPGRFSGRQFSNSRSEMNVSTLELGDSALYLCASSFQGQFSFYGYTFGSGTRLTVV.

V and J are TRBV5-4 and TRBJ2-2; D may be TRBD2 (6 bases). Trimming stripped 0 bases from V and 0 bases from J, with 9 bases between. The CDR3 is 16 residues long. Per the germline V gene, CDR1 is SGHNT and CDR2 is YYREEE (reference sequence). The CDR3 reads CASSLDGLTNTGELFF. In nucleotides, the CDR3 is TGTGCCAGCAGCTTGGACGGACTAACGAACACCGGGGAGCTGTTTTTT.

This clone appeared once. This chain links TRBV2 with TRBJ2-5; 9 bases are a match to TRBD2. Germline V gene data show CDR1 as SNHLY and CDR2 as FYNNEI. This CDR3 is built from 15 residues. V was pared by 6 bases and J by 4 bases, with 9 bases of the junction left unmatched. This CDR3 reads CASRGLAGGRETQYF. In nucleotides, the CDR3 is TGTGCCAGCAGAGGCTTGGCGGGGGGGCGAGAGACCCAGTACTTC.

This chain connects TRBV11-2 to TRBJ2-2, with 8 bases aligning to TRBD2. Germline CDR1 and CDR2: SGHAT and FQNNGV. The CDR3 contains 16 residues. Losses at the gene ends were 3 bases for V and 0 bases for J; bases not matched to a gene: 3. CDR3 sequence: CASSLRTSPNTGELFF. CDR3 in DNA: TGTGCCAGCAGCTTGAGGACTAGCCCGAACACCGGGGAGCTGTTTTTT.

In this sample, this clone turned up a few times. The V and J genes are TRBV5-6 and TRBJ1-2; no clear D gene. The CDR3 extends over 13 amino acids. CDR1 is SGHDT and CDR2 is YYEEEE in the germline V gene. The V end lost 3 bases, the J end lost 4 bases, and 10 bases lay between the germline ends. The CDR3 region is CASSSRERYGYTF. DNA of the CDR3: TGTGCCAGCAGCTCCCGGGAGCGCTATGGCTACACCTTC. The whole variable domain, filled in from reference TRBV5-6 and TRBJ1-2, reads DAGVTQSPTHLIKTRGQQVTLRCSPKSGHDTVSWYQQALGQGPQFIFQYYEEEERQRGNFPDRFSGHQFPNYSSELNVNALLLGDSALYLCASSSRERYGYTFGSGTRLTVV.

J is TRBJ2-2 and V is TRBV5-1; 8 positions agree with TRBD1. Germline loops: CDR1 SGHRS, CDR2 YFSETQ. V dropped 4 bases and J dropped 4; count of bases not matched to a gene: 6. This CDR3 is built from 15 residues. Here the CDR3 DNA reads TGCGCCAGCAGCCCCGGACAGGGAGCCACCGGGGAGCTGTTTTTT. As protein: CASSPGQGATGELFF.

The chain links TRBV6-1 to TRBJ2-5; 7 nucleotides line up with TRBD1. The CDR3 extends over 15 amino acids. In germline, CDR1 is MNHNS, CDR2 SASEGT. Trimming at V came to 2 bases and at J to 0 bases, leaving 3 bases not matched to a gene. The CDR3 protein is CASSENRGNQETQYF. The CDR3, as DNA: TGTGCCAGCAGTGAAAACAGGGGAAACCAAGAGACCCAGTACTTC.

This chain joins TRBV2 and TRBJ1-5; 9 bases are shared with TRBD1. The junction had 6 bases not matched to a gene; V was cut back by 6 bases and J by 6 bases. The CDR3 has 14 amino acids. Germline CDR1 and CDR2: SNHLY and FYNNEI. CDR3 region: CASSGTGKVQPQHF. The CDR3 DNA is TGTGCCAGCAGCGGGACAGGGAAAGTTCAGCCCCAGCATTTT.